The clone carrying this T cell receptor beta chain was recorded only once. Its antigen is unknown. The sample is drawn from a study of CD4 T cells in relation to SARS-CoV-2 and coronaviruses. Across the whole study: Of the patients, 7 to 9 were male, a few female, two Hispanic. The restricting HLA molecule for shared crossreactive spike epitopes was mapped.

Some clones are missing from TCRdb's copy, which holds only in-frame ones; the method was immunoSEQ multiplex PCR. The data hold some 40,000 clones, with 77% observed a single time. Per germline, CDR1 ENHRY and CDR2 SYGVKD. The J segment lost 3 bases and the V segment lost 6 bases, leaving 7 bases of the junction unmatched. The CDR3 covers 14 residues. Roughly 10^5 naive or memory CD4+ cells were cultured with CEF peptides for about 10 days. The chain combines TRBV10-3 with TRBJ1-2, with 7 bases that match TRBD1. The TCR was taken from an adult with COVID-19. Specimen: memory CD4+ T cells from PBMCs, cultured in vitro. The DNA of the CDR3 is TGTGCCATCAGCGCCTTAGGGGGCGACTATGGCTACACCTTC. Residues: CAISALGGDYGYTF.